The source of this T cell receptor (beta chain) is a study of patients and donors after allogeneic stem cell transplantation. The V end was cut by 9 bases, the J end by 1 base, with 9 bases between. The CDR3 loop spans 12 amino acids. The germline CDR1 and CDR2 sequences are ENHRY and SYGVKD. TCRdb recomputed calls from the RT-PCR reads with MiXCR, one row per CDR3 protein. The sample carries 920,000 or so distinct CDR3 sequences, approximately 18% recorded once. The material sequenced was blood, either unsorted or a sorted T cell fraction (not recorded which). The chain couples TRBV10-3 to TRBJ2-5; no clear D. The sequence was obtained from a human donor who was either an allogeneic HSCT recipient or a stem cell or donor lymphocyte infusion donor (not recorded which). It is not recorded whose cells these are; they may come from a transplant donor. The DNA for the CDR3 is TGTGCCATAAAAGACACCCAAGAGACCCAGTACTTC. Its translation: CAIKDTQETQYF.